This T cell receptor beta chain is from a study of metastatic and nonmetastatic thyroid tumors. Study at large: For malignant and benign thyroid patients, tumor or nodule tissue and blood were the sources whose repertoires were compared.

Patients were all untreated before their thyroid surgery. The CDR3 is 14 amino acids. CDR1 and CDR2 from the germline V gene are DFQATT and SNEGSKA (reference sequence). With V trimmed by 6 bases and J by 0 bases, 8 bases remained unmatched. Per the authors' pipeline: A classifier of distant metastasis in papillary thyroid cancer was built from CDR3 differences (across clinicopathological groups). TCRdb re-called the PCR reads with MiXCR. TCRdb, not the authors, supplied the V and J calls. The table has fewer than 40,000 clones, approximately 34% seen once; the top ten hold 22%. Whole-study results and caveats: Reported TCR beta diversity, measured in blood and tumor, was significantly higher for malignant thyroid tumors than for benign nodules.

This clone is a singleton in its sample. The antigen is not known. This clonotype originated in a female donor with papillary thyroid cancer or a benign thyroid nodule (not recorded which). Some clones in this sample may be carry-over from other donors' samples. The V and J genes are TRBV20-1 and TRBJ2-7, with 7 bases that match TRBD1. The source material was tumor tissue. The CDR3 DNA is TGCAGTGCCCAGTCCGACAGGGCCTCCTACGAGCAGTACTTC. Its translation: CSAQSDRASYEQYF.